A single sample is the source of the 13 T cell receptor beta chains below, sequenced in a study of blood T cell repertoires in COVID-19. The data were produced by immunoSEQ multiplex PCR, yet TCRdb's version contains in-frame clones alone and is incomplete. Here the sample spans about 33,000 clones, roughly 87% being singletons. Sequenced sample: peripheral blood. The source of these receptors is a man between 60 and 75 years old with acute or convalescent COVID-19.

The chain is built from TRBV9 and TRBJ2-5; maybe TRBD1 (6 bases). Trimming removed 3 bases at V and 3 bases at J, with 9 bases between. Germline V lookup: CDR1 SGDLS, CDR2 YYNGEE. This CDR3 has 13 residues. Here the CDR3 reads CASSARQEETQYF. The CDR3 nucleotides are TGTGCCAGCAGCGCCCGACAGGAAGAGACCCAGTACTTC.

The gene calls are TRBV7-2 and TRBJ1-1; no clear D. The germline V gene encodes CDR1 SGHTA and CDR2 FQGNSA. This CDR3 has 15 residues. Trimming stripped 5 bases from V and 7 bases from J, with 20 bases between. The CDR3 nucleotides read TGTGCCAGCAGCCCTAAGGCGGGGAGCGACTATGAAGCTTTCTTT. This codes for CASSPKAGSDYEAFF.

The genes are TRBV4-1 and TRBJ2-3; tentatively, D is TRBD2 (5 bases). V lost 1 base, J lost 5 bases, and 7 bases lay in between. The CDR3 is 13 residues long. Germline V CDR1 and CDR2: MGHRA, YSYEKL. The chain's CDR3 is CASSQVGGDTQYF. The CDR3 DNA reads TGCGCCAGCAGCCAAGTCGGAGGAGATACGCAGTATTTT.

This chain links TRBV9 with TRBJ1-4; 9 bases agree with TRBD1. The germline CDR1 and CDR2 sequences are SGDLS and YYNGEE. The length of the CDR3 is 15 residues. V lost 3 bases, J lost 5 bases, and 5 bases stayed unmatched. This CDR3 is CASSAWTGANEKLFF. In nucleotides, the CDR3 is TGTGCCAGCAGCGCATGGACAGGGGCAAATGAAAAACTGTTTTTT.

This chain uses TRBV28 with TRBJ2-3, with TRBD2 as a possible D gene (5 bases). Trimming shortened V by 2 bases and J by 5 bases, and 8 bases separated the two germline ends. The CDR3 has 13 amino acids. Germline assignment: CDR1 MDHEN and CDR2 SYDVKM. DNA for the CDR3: TGTGCCAGCAGTTTAGGTAGCGTAGATACGCAGTATTTT. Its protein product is CASSLGSVDTQYF.

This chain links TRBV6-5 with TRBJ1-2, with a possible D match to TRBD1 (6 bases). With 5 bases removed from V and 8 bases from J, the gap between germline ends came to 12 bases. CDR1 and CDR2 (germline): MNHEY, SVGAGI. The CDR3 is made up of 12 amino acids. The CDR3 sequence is CASSTSRGGYTF. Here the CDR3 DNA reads TGTGCCAGCAGTACATCCAGGGGAGGCTACACCTTC.

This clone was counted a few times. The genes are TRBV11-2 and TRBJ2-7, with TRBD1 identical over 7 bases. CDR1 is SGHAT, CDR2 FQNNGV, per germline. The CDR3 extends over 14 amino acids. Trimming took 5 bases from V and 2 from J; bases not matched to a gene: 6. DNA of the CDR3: TGTGCCAGCAGCGCAACGGGACAGCCCTACGAGCAGTACTTC. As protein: CASSATGQPYEQYF.

The CDR3 coding sequence is TGCGCCAGCAGCTTGAGATCTAGCGGCCATGGAATCAACACCGGGGAGCTGTTTTTT. Its protein product is CASSLRSSGHGINTGELFF. V usage is TRBV5-1 and J usage is TRBJ2-2; 7 bases align to TRBD2. Germline values: CDR1 SGHRS, CDR2 YFSETQ. CDR3 size: 19 residues. V lost 1 base to trimming and J lost 2 bases; unmatched junction nucleotides: 14.

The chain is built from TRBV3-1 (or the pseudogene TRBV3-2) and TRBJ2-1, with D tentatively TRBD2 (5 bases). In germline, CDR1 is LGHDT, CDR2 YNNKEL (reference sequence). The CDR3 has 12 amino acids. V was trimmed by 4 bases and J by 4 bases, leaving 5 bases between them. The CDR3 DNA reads TGTGCCAGCAGCCCGGGATACAATGAGCAGTTCTTC. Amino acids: CASSPGYNEQFF.

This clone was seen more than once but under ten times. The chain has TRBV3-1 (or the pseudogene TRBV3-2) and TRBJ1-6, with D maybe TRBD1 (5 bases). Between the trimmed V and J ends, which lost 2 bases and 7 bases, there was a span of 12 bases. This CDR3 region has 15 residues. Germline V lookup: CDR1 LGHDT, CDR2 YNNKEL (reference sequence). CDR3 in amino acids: CASSQYDRPNSPLHF. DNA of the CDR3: TGTGCCAGCAGCCAATATGACAGACCAAATTCACCCCTCCACTTT.

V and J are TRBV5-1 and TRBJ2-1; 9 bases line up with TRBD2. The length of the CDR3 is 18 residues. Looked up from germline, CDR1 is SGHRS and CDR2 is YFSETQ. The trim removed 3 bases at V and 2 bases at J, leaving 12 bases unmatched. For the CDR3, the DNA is TGCGCCAGCAGCTCCCCGCATAGCGGGAGAAACGCCTACAATGAGCAGTTCTTC. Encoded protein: CASSSPHSGRNAYNEQFF.

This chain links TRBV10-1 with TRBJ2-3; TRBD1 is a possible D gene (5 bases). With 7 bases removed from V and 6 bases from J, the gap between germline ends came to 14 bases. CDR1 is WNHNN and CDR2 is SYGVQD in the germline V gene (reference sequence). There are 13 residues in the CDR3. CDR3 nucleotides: TGCGCCAGCAACTCAGGGCAGTCGGATACGCAGTATTTT. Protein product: CASNSGQSDTQYF.

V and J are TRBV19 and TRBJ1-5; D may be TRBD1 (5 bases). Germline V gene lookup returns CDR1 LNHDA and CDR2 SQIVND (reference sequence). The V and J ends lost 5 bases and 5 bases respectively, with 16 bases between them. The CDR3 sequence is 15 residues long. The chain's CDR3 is CASSDSFRSYQPQHF. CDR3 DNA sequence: TGTGCCAGTAGTGACAGCTTCCGTTCCTATCAGCCCCAGCATTTT. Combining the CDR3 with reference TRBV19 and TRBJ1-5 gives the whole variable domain DGGITQSPKYLFRKEGQNVTLSCEQNLNHDAMYWYRQDPGQGLRLIYYSQIVNDFQKGDIAEGYSVSREKKESFPLTVTSAQKNPTAFYLCASSDSFRSYQPQHFGDGTRLSIL.